These 23 T cell receptor beta chains share one sample of origin, sequenced in a study of cytotoxic CD8 clonotypes in ibrutinib-treated CLL. The table came from immunoSEQ multiplex PCR; TCRdb's copy has only in-frame clones and leaves some out. The table shows 60,000 to 70,000 clones, with 57% occurring only once. Sequencing was performed on PBMCs, taken after 12 months of ibrutinib treatment. These receptors came from a human donor with chronic lymphocytic leukemia.

The rearrangement joins TRBV5-1 to TRBJ2-6; 7 nucleotides align to TRBD1. The V segment lost 3 bases and the J segment 0 bases; nucleotides outside the gene matches: 9. This CDR3 comprises 18 residues. The germline CDR1 and CDR2 sequences are SGHRS and YFSETQ. The CDR3: CASSSTGTEYSGANVLTF. The CDR3, as DNA: TGCGCCAGCAGCTCAACCGGGACAGAATACTCTGGGGCCAACGTCCTGACTTTC.

The gene calls are TRBV6-5 and TRBJ2-5, with a possible D match to TRBD2 (7 bases). CDR3 size: 15 residues. Germline V gene lookup returns CDR1 MNHEY and CDR2 SVGAGI. Trimming took 0 bases from V and 4 from J, leaving 12 bases between them. The CDR3 protein is CASSYSTGRGETQYF. The CDR3, as DNA: TGTGCCAGCAGTTACTCAACAGGGAGGGGAGAGACCCAGTACTTC.

V is TRBV7-9 and J is TRBJ2-7; a weak D match, TRBD2 (5 bases). The germline V gene has CDR1 SEHNR and CDR2 FQNEAQ (reference sequence). V lost 5 bases, J lost 6 bases, and 14 bases lay in between. The CDR3 is made up of 13 amino acids. CDR3 sequence (DNA): TGTGCCAGCAGCACTACTCTAGCTCTCGAGCAGTACTTC. Translation gives CASSTTLALEQYF. Full variable domain (remainder filled in from reference TRBV7-9 and TRBJ2-7): DTGVSQNPRHKITKRGQNVTFRCDPISEHNRLYWYRQTLGQGPEFLTYFQNEAQLEKSRLLSDRFSAERPKGSFSTLEIQRTEQGDSAMYLCASSTTLALEQYFGPGTRLTVT.

V gene TRBV5-4 combines with J gene TRBJ2-7; the match to TRBD2 covers 13 bases. Germline assignment: CDR1 SGHNT and CDR2 YYREEE (reference sequence). This CDR3 is 16 amino acids long. The V segment lost 5 bases and the J segment 1 base; nucleotides outside the gene matches: 6. This CDR3 reads CASSPGTSGVSYEQYF. CDR3 coding DNA: TGTGCCAGCAGTCCAGGGACTAGCGGGGTTTCCTACGAGCAGTACTTC.

The CDR3 reads CASSLSRQGRNEQYF. In DNA form, the CDR3 reads TGTGCCAGCAGTTTATCGAGGCAGGGTCGAAACGAGCAGTACTTC. The rearrangement links TRBV27 to TRBJ2-7, with D possibly TRBD1 on 5 matching bases. V was cut by 0 bases and J by 5 bases, with 14 bases left in between. This CDR3 has 15 amino acids. The germline V gene has CDR1 MNHEY and CDR2 SMNVEV (reference sequence).

This chain connects TRBV18 to TRBJ2-1; the D gene is possibly TRBD2 (5 bases). There are 12 residues in the CDR3. The germline V gene encodes CDR1 KGHSH and CDR2 LQKENI. V lost 4 bases to trimming and J lost 10 bases, with 11 bases between them. The CDR3 DNA reads TGTGCCAGCTCACGAGAAGGGAGCGAGCAGTTCTTC. This codes for CASSREGSEQFF.

This CDR3 is CASSHWARQDEQYF. CDR3 in DNA: TGTGCCAGCAGCCATTGGGCTAGGCAAGACGAGCAGTACTTC. The chain carries TRBV7-9 and TRBJ2-7, with D hard to call. V was shortened by 5 bases and J by 5 bases, with 16 bases between the two germline ends. CDR1 is SEHNR, CDR2 FQNEAQ, per germline (reference sequence). CDR3 length equals 14 residues.

This rearrangement joins TRBV6-5 to TRBJ1-2; D might be TRBD1 (6 bases). V lost 7 bases and J lost 0, with 12 bases in between. Germline values: CDR1 MNHEY, CDR2 SVGAGI. The CDR3 is 14 amino acids. CDR3 in DNA: TGTGCCAGCAAGAACCAGGGGACTAACTATGGCTACACCTTC. Translation: CASKNQGTNYGYTF.

The V and J genes are TRBV7-6 and TRBJ1-1; 9 nucleotides match TRBD1. V shed 7 bases, J shed 2 bases, and the junction held 11 bases outside the gene matches. CDR1 and CDR2 (germline): SGHVS, FNYEAQ. CDR3 length: 16 residues. The CDR3 spells CASIPGQGQGNTEAFF. CDR3 DNA: TGTGCCAGCATCCCAGGACAGGGACAGGGAAACACTGAAGCTTTCTTT.

This clone turned up a few times. The chain employs TRBV6-5 and TRBJ2-7, with 8 bases that match TRBD2. V shed 5 bases and J 6 bases; nucleotides not matched to a gene: 9. The CDR3 contains 14 residues. Per the germline V gene, CDR1 is MNHEY and CDR2 is SVGAGI. The CDR3 DNA follows: TGTGCCAGCAGTAGAGCGGGAGCCGGGGGCGAGCAGTACTTC. Translating it yields CASSRAGAGGEQYF.

The CDR3 coding sequence is TGTGCCAGCTCACTGGGGGCTAGCGGAGTAAACATTCAGTACTTC. It yields the protein CASSLGASGVNIQYF. The chain has TRBV18 and TRBJ2-4; D possibly corresponds to TRBD2 (7 bases). Germline CDR1 and CDR2: KGHSH and LQKENI. CDR3 length: 15 amino acids. V was cut by 4 bases and J by 6 bases, with 16 bases left in between.

Details on this clone: Compared with germline, one end of the junction differs, possibly owing to a read error. The chain employs TRBV9 and TRBJ2-1; D gene unclear. Germline CDR1 is SGDLS and CDR2 is YYNGEE. This CDR3 has 12 residues. The CDR3 coding sequence is TGTGCCGGCAGCCCCCGCCTCAATGAGCAGTTCTTC. This sequence encodes CAGSPRLNEQFF.

This rearrangement joins TRBV5-1 to TRBJ2-1; TRBD2 aligns across 8 bases. This CDR3 has 13 residues. V shed 0 bases, J shed 10 bases, and the junction held 3 bases outside the gene matches. Germline CDR1 SGHRS, CDR2 YFSETQ. This chain's CDR3 is CASSLVAGGEQFF. CDR3 nucleotides: TGCGCCAGCAGCTTGGTCGCGGGAGGCGAGCAGTTCTTC.

The V gene is TRBV5-1, the J gene TRBJ2-7, with 7 bases aligning to TRBD1. Unmatched junction bases numbered 16, after V lost 4 bases and J lost 3 bases. Germline CDR1 SGHRS, CDR2 YFSETQ. This CDR3 spans 17 amino acids. This chain's CDR3 is CASSLPEQGRLNYEQYF. As DNA, the CDR3 is TGCGCCAGCAGCCTACCCGAACAGGGGCGGTTAAACTACGAGCAGTACTTC.

The CDR3 DNA reads as TGTGCCAGCTCACCAGTTCAGCCGAGCATCTACAATGAGCAGTTCTTC. Its translation is CASSPVQPSIYNEQFF. V and J are TRBV18 and TRBJ2-1; D is unresolved. Germline values: CDR1 KGHSH, CDR2 LQKENI. The length of the CDR3 is 16 residues. Trimming removed 2 bases from V and 3 bases from J, with 14 bases in between.

The chain links TRBV7-2 to TRBJ2-7, with 7 positions matching TRBD2. CDR1 and CDR2 (germline): SGHTA, FQGNSA. V was pared by 2 bases and J by 2 bases, with 3 bases of the junction left unmatched. This CDR3 is built from 14 residues. Here the CDR3 DNA reads TGTGCCAGCAGCTTACAGCGGGGAGCCTACGAGCAGTACTTC. Residues: CASSLQRGAYEQYF.

There are many counts of this clone. The same CDR3 is also encoded by other DNA sequences in this sample. The chain recombines TRBV18 with TRBJ2-5, with 10 bases fitting TRBD1. The CDR3 has 17 amino acids. J lost 4 bases, V lost 0 bases, and 8 bases had no gene match. Germline V gene lookup returns CDR1 KGHSH and CDR2 LQKENI. Written as DNA, the CDR3 is TGTGCCAGCTCACCACCGACAGGGGGCGCGTCAGGAGAGACCCAGTACTTC. Translation gives CASSPPTGGASGETQYF.

This clone has just a few counts. This chain links TRBV6-1 with TRBJ2-7; 12 bases map to TRBD2. The trim removed 4 bases at V and 0 bases at J, leaving 7 bases unmatched. The CDR3 sequence is 17 residues long. Germline V CDR1 and CDR2: MNHNS, SASEGT. CDR3 sequence reads: CASSVTSGGPSSYEQYV. As DNA, the CDR3 is TGTGCCAGCAGTGTGACTAGCGGGGGTCCAAGCTCCTACGAGCAGTACGTC.

The rearrangement uses TRBV5-4 and TRBJ2-2; D may correspond to TRBD1 or TRBD2 (5 bases each). Per the germline V gene, CDR1 is SGHNT and CDR2 is YYREEE (reference sequence). This CDR3 is 14 amino acids long. V was shortened by 1 base and J by 7 bases, with 11 bases between the two germline ends. CDR3 in amino acids: CASSLFRGSGELFF. The CDR3 coding sequence is TGTGCCAGCAGCTTGTTTCGGGGCAGCGGGGAGCTGTTTTTT.

This clone has ten or more counts. V and J are TRBV5-1 and TRBJ1-2, with D possibly matching TRBD1 (6 bases). Trimming removed 3 bases at V and 6 bases at J, with 18 bases between. This CDR3 is built from 15 residues. Germline V gives CDR1 SGHRS, CDR2 YFSETQ. CDR3 in DNA: TGCGCCAGCAGCTCTACTCCGAAGACAGGTCATGGCTACACCTTC. Protein: CASSSTPKTGHGYTF.

V is TRBV10-3 and J is TRBJ2-5, with 8 bases matching TRBD1. The CDR3 is 12 amino acids. The germline gives CDR1 ENHRY, CDR2 SYGVKD. J gave up 3 bases and V 11 bases, and 5 bases lay outside the gene matches. For the CDR3, the DNA is TGTGCCGCTCGGACAGGGAAAGAGACCCAGTACTTC. It encodes CAARTGKETQYF.

The sample holds a few counts of this clone. This chain connects TRBV5-5 to TRBJ1-1; the D gene is possibly TRBD1 (6 bases). The CDR3 is 13 residues long. Trimming took 7 bases from V and 3 from J, leaving 13 bases between them. The germline CDR1 and CDR2 sequences are SGHKS and YYEKEE (reference sequence). CDR3 DNA sequence: TGTGCCAGCTCCCAAAAGGGGGACACTGAAGCTTTCTTT. Amino acid sequence: CASSQKGDTEAFF. Drawing the rest from reference TRBV5-5 and TRBJ1-1, the complete variable domain is DAGVTQSPTHLIKTRGQQVTLRCSPISGHKSVSWYQQVLGQGPQFIFQYYEKEERGRGNFPDRFSARQFPNYSSELNVNALLLGDSALYLCASSQKGDTEAFFGQGTRLTVV.

This clone appeared many times. The chain links TRBV9 to TRBJ1-6; perhaps TRBD1 as D (6 bases). V lost 3 bases to trimming and J lost 7 bases, with 14 bases between them. Germline values: CDR1 SGDLS, CDR2 YYNGEE. The CDR3 has 15 residues. The CDR3 here is CASSEVGGPNSPLHF. The CDR3 DNA reads TGTGCCAGCAGCGAGGTAGGGGGGCCCAATTCACCCCTCCACTTT.